These T cell receptor beta chains were read from a single sample in a study of blood T cell repertoires in COVID-19. Assay used: immunoSEQ multiplex PCR; TCRdb lists only in-frame clones, some missing. The sample shows over 70,000 clones, approximately 90% of them seen only once. The sample was peripheral blood. The receptors come from a human donor with active COVID-19. The donor label of this sample is uncertain. Both conserved end residues are part of each CDR3. The D gene is left open where the match is weak. Not all rows give a size; the values are once, few, many and, for expanded clones, a class.

v_call	j_call	d_call	clone_size	cdr3_aa	cdr3_nt
TRBV19	TRBJ1-1	TRBD1	-	CASSKESTGPMNTEAFF	TGTGCCAGTAGTAAGGAATCGACAGGGCCTATGAACACTGAAGCTTTCTTT
TRBV15	TRBJ1-1	TRBD1	once	CATSRELGGENTEAFF	TGTGCCACCAGCAGAGAACTAGGGGGCGAGAACACTGAAGCTTTCTTT
TRBV11-1	TRBJ2-1	TRBD1	-	CASSPRDRHNEQFF	TGTGCCAGCAGCCCCCGGGACAGACACAATGAGCAGTTCTTC
TRBV29-1	TRBJ2-7	TRBD1	-	CSLRQGNEQYF	TGCAGCCTAAGACAGGGCAACGAGCAGTACTTC
TRBV19	TRBJ1-2	-	-	CASTPGQGRANYGYTF	TGTGCCAGTACCCCTGGTCAGGGTAGAGCTAACTATGGCTACACCTTC
TRBV9	TRBJ2-2	-	-	CASTSVGELFF	TGTGCCAGCACCTCGGTGGGGGAGCTGTTTTTT
TRBV29-1	TRBJ1-2	-	-	CSVERGLNYGYTF	TGCAGCGTTGAGCGTGGTCTAAACTATGGCTACACCTTC
TRBV5-1	TRBJ2-2	TRBD1	-	CASAGTANTGELFF	TGCGCCAGCGCCGGGACAGCGAACACCGGGGAGCTGTTTTTT
TRBV3-1/TRBV3-2	TRBJ2-5	-	-	CASSQDHSGQETQYF	TGTGCCAGCAGCCAAGATCATAGCGGACAAGAGACCCAGTACTTC
TRBV20-1	TRBJ1-1	TRBD1	-	CSASPARTGRGTEAFF	TGCAGTGCTAGTCCGGCAAGGACAGGGCGGGGTACTGAAGCTTTCTTT
TRBV28	TRBJ2-7	-	-	CASSWFYEQYF	TGTGCCAGCAGTTGGTTCTATGAGCAGTACTTC
TRBV29-1	TRBJ2-5	TRBD1	-	CSAPGTGGGETQYF	TGCAGCGCCCCCGGCACAGGGGGCGGGGAGACCCAGTACTTC
TRBV7-9	TRBJ1-3	TRBD1	-	CASSDRGAGNTIYF	TGTGCCAGCAGCGACAGGGGAGCTGGAAACACCATATATTTT
TRBV5-4	TRBJ1-1	TRBD1	-	CASSLNRGRDTEAFF	TGTGCCAGCAGCTTGAACAGGGGAAGGGACACTGAAGCTTTCTTT
TRBV6-2/TRBV6-3	TRBJ2-7	TRBD1	-	CASSLFPGQGRYEQYF	TGTGCCAGCAGTTTGTTTCCGGGACAGGGCCGTTACGAGCAGTACTTC
TRBV29-1	TRBJ2-7	TRBD1	-	CSVWDRGDHYEQYF	TGCAGCGTGTGGGACAGGGGGGATCACTACGAGCAGTACTTC
TRBV15	TRBJ2-6	-	-	CATSSAVSGANVLTF	TGTGCCACATCATCCGCGGTATCTGGGGCCAACGTCCTGACTTTC
TRBV3-1/TRBV3-2	TRBJ1-6	-	-	CASSPQGRVYSPLHF	TGTGCCAGCAGCCCGCAGGGCAGAGTTTATTCACCCCTCCACTTT
TRBV27	TRBJ2-7	-	-	CASSVTYQYEQYF	TGTGCCAGCAGTGTGACATACCAATACGAGCAGTACTTC
TRBV5-5	TRBJ2-5	-	-	CASSYAGAAKYQETQYF	TGTGCCAGCAGCTACGCGGGGGCCGCGAAATACCAAGAGACCCAGTACTTC
TRBV5-1	TRBJ2-7	-	-	CASSLSSLSPYEQYF	TGCGCCAGCAGCTTGTCAAGCCTCTCCCCCTACGAGCAGTACTTC
TRBV28	TRBJ2-2	-	-	CASSRPGRNTGELFF	TGTGCCAGCAGTCGCCCAGGGCGGAACACCGGGGAGCTGTTTTTT
TRBV25-1	TRBJ2-3	TRBD1	-	CASSETGGYGDTQYF	TGTGCCAGCAGTGAGACAGGGGGCTACGGAGATACGCAGTATTTT
TRBV20-1	TRBJ1-1	TRBD1	-	CSASRDRGNTEAFF	TGCAGTGCTAGTCGCGACAGGGGGAACACTGAAGCTTTCTTT
TRBV10-3	TRBJ2-3	TRBD1	-	CAISGGQSTDTQYF	TGTGCCATCAGTGGGGGACAGAGCACAGATACGCAGTATTTT
TRBV2	TRBJ1-1	-	-	CASDGVSGTEAFF	TGTGCCAGCGACGGGGTGTCGGGCACTGAAGCTTTCTTT
TRBV7-2	TRBJ2-3	-	-	CASSLTPADTQYF	TGTGCCAGCAGCCTTACTCCGGCAGATACGCAGTATTTT
TRBV4-1	TRBJ2-3	TRBD2	-	CASSQVLTSGGTDTQYF	TGCGCCAGCAGCCAAGTGCTGACTAGCGGGGGGACAGATACGCAGTATTTT
TRBV19	TRBJ2-3	-	once	CASSIGQGTDTQYF	TGTGCCAGTAGTATAGGTCAGGGGACAGATACGCAGTATTTT
TRBV6-5	TRBJ1-2	TRBD1	-	CASSYSGQGDYGYTF	TGTGCCAGCAGTTACTCTGGGCAGGGGGACTATGGCTACACCTTC
TRBV12-3/TRBV12-4	TRBJ2-7	TRBD1	-	CASSQGQGGKYF	TGTGCCAGCAGTCAGGGACAGGGGGGAAAGTACTTC
TRBV11-2	TRBJ1-3	TRBD1	-	CASSLTGGSGNTIYF	TGTGCCAGCAGCTTAACAGGGGGATCTGGAAACACCATATATTTT
TRBV5-1	TRBJ1-1	-	-	CASSPAGGGTEAFF	TGCGCCAGCAGCCCTGCGGGGGGAGGAACTGAAGCTTTCTTT
TRBV6-5	TRBJ1-1	-	-	CASSYERVRGNTEAFF	TGTGCCAGCAGTTACGAGCGCGTAAGGGGGAACACTGAAGCTTTCTTT
TRBV5-1	TRBJ2-5	-	once	CASSLGLGQAGETQYF	TGCGCCAGCAGCTTGGGACTAGGACAGGCCGGAGAGACCCAGTACTTC
TRBV7-6	TRBJ2-3	TRBD2	-	CASSPPGGAIPDTQYF	TGTGCCAGCAGCCCCCCGGGGGGGGCGATCCCAGATACGCAGTATTTT
TRBV10-3	TRBJ1-3	-	-	CAIKDTHVSTIYF	TGTGCCATCAAAGACACTCATGTTAGCACCATATATTTT
TRBV3-1/TRBV3-2	TRBJ2-1	TRBD2	-	CASSRGGGSYNEQFF	TGTGCCAGCAGCAGGGGCGGGGGGTCCTACAATGAGCAGTTCTTC
TRBV9	TRBJ2-1	-	-	CASSAPLLKGVYNEQFF	TGTGCCAGCAGCGCGCCCCTCCTGAAGGGGGTCTACAATGAGCAGTTCTTC
TRBV6-5	TRBJ2-7	-	-	CASRTGFSYEQYF	TGTGCCAGCAGGACGGGATTTTCCTACGAGCAGTACTTC
TRBV7-3	TRBJ1-6	-	-	CASSLFHPDGLLGDSPLHF	TGTGCCAGCAGCTTATTTCACCCCGATGGGCTCTTAGGGGATTCACCCCTCCACTTT